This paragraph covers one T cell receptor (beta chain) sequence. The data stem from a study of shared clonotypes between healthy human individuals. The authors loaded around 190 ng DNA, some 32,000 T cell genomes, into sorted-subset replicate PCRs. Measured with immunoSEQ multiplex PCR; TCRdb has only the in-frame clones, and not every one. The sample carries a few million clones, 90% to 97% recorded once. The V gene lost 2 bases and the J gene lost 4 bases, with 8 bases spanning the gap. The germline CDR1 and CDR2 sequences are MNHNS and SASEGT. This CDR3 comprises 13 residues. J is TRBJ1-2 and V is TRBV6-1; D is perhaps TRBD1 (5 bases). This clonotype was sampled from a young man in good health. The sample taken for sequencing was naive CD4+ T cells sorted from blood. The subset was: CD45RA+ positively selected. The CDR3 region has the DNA TGTGCCAGCAGTGAAACGGGGACCTATGGCTACACCTTC. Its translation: CASSETGTYGYTF.